This is a list of T cell receptor beta chains from one sample in a study of vaccination and CD4 T cells after COVID-19. MiXCR was run by TCRdb on the PCR reads, yielding one entry per CDR3 protein. Of some 20,000 distinct CDR3 sequences in the sample, about 60% are singletons; the top ten hold 0.95% to 1.3%. The starting material was CD4+ T cells from blood, obtained after SARS-CoV-2 vaccination. The source of these receptors is a human donor who had recovered from COVID-19. Each CDR3 is given with its conserved first and last residue. Only some rows state a clone size, as once, few, many or a class for expanded clones.

few | TRBJ2-5 | TRBV19 | CASSNLWTQYF
NA | TRBJ2-6 | TRBV7-6 | CASSLSTAESGANVLTF
NA | TRBJ2-2 | TRBV20-1 | CSARDTSGGTLTGELFF
NA | TRBJ2-5 | TRBV6-2/TRBV6-3 | CASSYPNLLAGGKTQYF
NA | TRBJ1-6 | TRBV20-1 | CSAKTRENSPLHF
NA | TRBJ1-6 | TRBV9 | CASSVSGGYSPLHF
once | TRBJ2-7 | TRBV6-1 | CASSRDSYEQYF
NA | TRBJ2-5 | TRBV12-5 | CASGVEARETQYF
NA | TRBJ1-2 | TRBV7-3 | CASSPRGGSTYGYTF
few | TRBJ2-3 | TRBV28 | CASVTGSFSTDTQYF
NA | TRBJ2-2 | TRBV6-5 | CASSYGAGELFF
few | TRBJ1-2 | TRBV6-1 | CASSRGQGSYGYTF
NA | TRBJ2-3 | TRBV7-3 | CASSLSISADTQYF
few | TRBJ2-5 | TRBV20-1 | CSARDRGPVETQYF
NA | TRBJ1-1 | TRBV24-1 | CATSDPNKSSGEAFF
NA | TRBJ1-2 | TRBV5-3 | CASSFGRLLNYGYTF
NA | TRBJ2-7 | TRBV7-9 | CASSAIGSDYEQYF
NA | TRBJ2-1 | TRBV20-1 | CSARRGGSVDNEQFF